This is a list of T cell receptor beta chains from one sample in a study of CD8 T cells in Susac syndrome. TCRdb fed the immunoSEQ multiplex PCR reads into MiXCR, producing one record per CDR3 protein. The sample has approximately 150,000 distinct CDR3 sequences; over 85% are singletons. Sequencing was performed on CD4+ T cells from PBMCs. The receptors here all came from a human donor with multiple sclerosis. Both conserved end residues are part of each CDR3. Fields, in order: J gene, D gene, clone size, V gene, CDR3 protein, CDR3 DNA. The D gene is left open where the match is weak. Some rows mark clone size as missing; the rest say once, few, many or name a class of expanded clone.

TRBJ1-1	NA	once	TRBV7-9	CASSLREIRGTEAFF	TGTGCCAGCAGCTTAAGGGAAATCCGTGGGACTGAAGCTTTCTTT
TRBJ2-3	TRBD2	NA	TRBV5-6	CASSFGGSSPPPADTQYF	TGTGCCAGCAGCTTCGGGGGGAGCTCTCCTCCCCCGGCAGATACGCAGTATTTT
TRBJ2-2	NA	once	TRBV30	CAWSRPNTGELFF	TGTGCCTGGAGCCGCCCGAACACCGGGGAGCTGTTTTTT
TRBJ2-3	TRBD1	NA	TRBV9	CASSPRDRGADTQYF	TGTGCCAGCAGCCCCCGGGACAGGGGGGCAGATACGCAGTATTTT
TRBJ1-2	TRBD1	once	TRBV29-1	CSAGTGDYGYTF	TGCAGCGCCGGGACAGGGGACTATGGCTACACCTTC
TRBJ2-3	TRBD2	NA	TRBV5-1	CASSAGLAGVDTQYF	TGCGCCAGCAGCGCGGGACTAGCGGGAGTAGATACGCAGTATTTT
TRBJ2-5	NA	NA	TRBV6-6	CASSPPQETQYF	TGTGCCAGCAGTCCTCCCCAAGAGACCCAGTACTTC
TRBJ1-6	NA	NA	TRBV4-1	CASSQDEGGHNSPLHF	TGCGCCAGCAGCCAAGACGAGGGGGGGCATAATTCACCCCTCCACTTT
TRBJ2-7	TRBD2	NA	TRBV9	CASSPTAGGIYEQYF	TGTGCCAGCAGCCCCACAGCGGGAGGGATATACGAGCAGTACTTC
TRBJ2-7	NA	NA	TRBV10-3	CAISEQGVTYEQYF	TGTGCCATCAGTGAACAGGGAGTGACCTACGAGCAGTACTTC
TRBJ1-6	NA	NA	TRBV5-1	CASSVGQNNSPLHF	TGCGCCAGCAGCGTCGGACAGAATAATTCACCCCTCCACTTT
TRBJ2-2	NA	NA	TRBV7-3	CASSLRTFGELFF	TGTGCCAGCAGCTTAAGGACGTTCGGGGAGCTGTTTTTT
TRBJ1-2	TRBD1	NA	TRBV5-1	CASSLMDRGRGYTF	TGCGCCAGCAGCTTAATGGACAGGGGGCGCGGCTACACCTTC
TRBJ1-6	NA	NA	TRBV18	CASSPPNSPLHF	TGTGCCAGCTCACCACCGAATTCACCCCTCCACTTT
TRBJ2-2	NA	NA	TRBV2	CASRLADTGELFF	TGTGCCAGCAGACTAGCTGACACCGGGGAGCTGTTTTTT
TRBJ1-5	NA	NA	TRBV30	CAWGRLRNQPQHF	TGTGCCTGGGGGAGGTTGCGCAATCAGCCCCAGCATTTT
TRBJ1-5	TRBD1	NA	TRBV20-1	CSAAQRQGMGGGNQPQHF	TGCAGTGCCGCCCAAAGACAGGGAATGGGCGGCGGCAATCAGCCCCAGCATTTT
TRBJ1-6	TRBD1	NA	TRBV6-1	CASSEDRGDSPLHF	TGTGCCAGCAGTGAGGACAGGGGTGATTCACCCCTCCACTTT
TRBJ1-3	NA	NA	TRBV2	CASTGGNSGNTIYF	TGTGCCAGCACCGGAGGGAACTCTGGAAACACCATATATTTT
TRBJ1-2	NA	NA	TRBV3-1	CASSFQGSYTF	TGTGCCAGCAGCTTCCAGGGTAGCTACACCTTC
TRBJ2-5	NA	NA	TRBV4-2	CASSQDRTYQETQYF	TGTGCCAGCAGCCAAGACAGGACCTACCAAGAGACCCAGTACTTC
TRBJ1-2	TRBD1	NA	TRBV5-4	CASSTYLPDRGYGYTF	TGTGCCAGCAGCACTTACCTCCCGGACAGGGGCTATGGCTACACCTTC
TRBJ2-5	TRBD2	NA	TRBV7-9	CASSFGAGGQETQYF	TGTGCCAGCAGCTTCGGGGCCGGGGGGCAAGAGACCCAGTACTTC
TRBJ1-3	NA	NA	TRBV2	CASTLYRSGNTIYF	TGTGCCAGCACTCTATACCGCTCTGGAAACACCATATATTTT
TRBJ1-1	NA	once	TRBV6-5	CASSYLRMNTEAFF	TGTGCCAGCAGTTACCTGAGAATGAACACTGAAGCTTTCTTT
TRBJ1-3	NA	NA	TRBV20-1	CSARGGGNTIYF	TGCAGTGCTAGAGGAGGGGGAAACACCATATATTTT
TRBJ2-7	TRBD2	NA	TRBV6-2/TRBV6-3	CASSPRLAGALYEQYF	TGTGCCAGCAGTCCGCGACTAGCGGGGGCTCTTTACGAGCAGTACTTC
TRBJ2-5	NA	NA	TRBV5-6	CASSLAGTEQETQYF	TGTGCCAGCAGCTTGGCCGGGACGGAGCAAGAGACCCAGTACTTC
TRBJ2-3	TRBD2	once	TRBV12-3/TRBV12-4	CASGGGSLSSSSTDTQYF	TGTGCCAGCGGCGGGGGGAGCCTCTCTTCCTCTAGCACAGATACGCAGTATTTT
TRBJ2-1	NA	NA	TRBV7-2	CASSFNRWYNEQFF	TGTGCCAGCAGCTTCAATAGATGGTACAATGAGCAGTTCTTC
TRBJ1-2	NA	NA	TRBV5-1	CASNRGDFNYGYTF	TGCGCCAGCAACCGGGGGGACTTTAACTATGGCTACACCTTC
TRBJ2-2	TRBD1	NA	TRBV28	CASSPTGAQNTGELFF	TGTGCCAGCAGTCCGACAGGGGCCCAGAACACCGGGGAGCTGTTTTTT
TRBJ2-1	NA	NA	TRBV29-1	CSVVVGSSYNEQFF	TGCAGCGTTGTGGTCGGGAGTTCCTACAATGAGCAGTTCTTC
TRBJ2-1	TRBD2	NA	TRBV7-9	CASSFRASGGLLGEQFF	TGTGCCAGCAGCTTTAGGGCTAGCGGGGGCCTCTTGGGTGAGCAGTTCTTC
TRBJ2-7	NA	NA	TRBV3-1	CASSQGGDEQYF	TGTGCCAGCAGCCAAGGGGGGGACGAGCAGTACTTC
TRBJ1-4	NA	NA	TRBV11-1	CASSLPGQANEKLFF	TGTGCCAGCAGCTTGCCGGGACAAGCAAATGAAAAACTGTTTTTT
TRBJ2-7	NA	NA	TRBV18	CASSPSRPNEQYF	TGTGCCAGCTCACCGTCCAGGCCCAACGAGCAGTACTTC
TRBJ2-7	NA	NA	TRBV7-2	CASSLDGGKPYEQYF	TGTGCCAGCAGCCTAGATGGGGGCAAACCCTACGAGCAGTACTTC
TRBJ2-7	NA	NA	TRBV3-1	CASSQVGGLSEQYF	TGTGCCAGCAGCCAAGTGGGTGGGCTATCCGAGCAGTACTTC
TRBJ2-1	TRBD2	once	TRBV3-1	CASSLRGGASYNEQFF	TGTGCCAGCAGCCTCCGCGGGGGGGCCTCGTACAATGAGCAGTTCTTC
TRBJ2-6	NA	NA	TRBV4-3	CASSQGLTSSGANVLTF	TGCGCCAGCAGCCAAGGATTAACCTCCTCTGGGGCCAACGTCCTGACTTTC
TRBJ1-5	NA	NA	TRBV19	CASSPRQTYSNQPQHF	TGTGCCAGTAGTCCAAGACAGACTTATAGCAATCAGCCCCAGCATTTT
TRBJ2-1	NA	NA	TRBV7-8	CASSSIGGASYNEQFF	TGTGCCAGCAGCTCAATTGGGGGGGCATCCTACAATGAGCAGTTCTTC
TRBJ2-2	TRBD1	once	TRBV6-5	CASSYGTGNPNTGELFF	TGTGCCAGCAGTTACGGGACAGGGAACCCGAACACCGGGGAGCTGTTTTTT
TRBJ2-1	NA	NA	TRBV5-1	CASSLATGRTNEQFF	TGCGCCAGCAGCTTGGCCACTGGTAGAACCAATGAGCAGTTCTTC
TRBJ1-5	TRBD1	NA	TRBV25-1	CASSSTGSNQPQHF	TGTGCCAGCAGTTCGACAGGGAGCAATCAGCCCCAGCATTTT
TRBJ2-6	TRBD1	NA	TRBV12-3/TRBV12-4	CASSPATGYGANVLTF	TGTGCCAGCAGTCCAGCGACAGGGTACGGGGCCAACGTCCTGACTTTC
TRBJ2-5	NA	NA	TRBV12-3/TRBV12-4	CASKGPAYQETQYF	TGTGCCAGCAAGGGTCCCGCGTACCAAGAGACCCAGTACTTC
TRBJ1-6	NA	NA	TRBV12-3/TRBV12-4	CASGPRQGNSPLHF	TGTGCCAGCGGCCCCCGGCAGGGTAATTCACCCCTCCACTTT
TRBJ1-3	TRBD1	NA	TRBV2	CASNGQGTGNTIYF	TGTGCCAGCAATGGACAGGGTACTGGAAACACCATATATTTT
TRBJ1-2	NA	NA	TRBV20-1	CSARDRPYTHDYGYTF	TGCAGTGCTAGAGACCGCCCGTATACTCATGACTATGGCTACACCTTC
TRBJ1-5	NA	once	TRBV6-6	CASTQGGINQPQHF	TGTGCCAGCACACAGGGTGGGATCAATCAGCCCCAGCATTTT
TRBJ1-1	NA	NA	TRBV15	CATSIDPRVDTEAFF	TGTGCCACCAGCATTGATCCGCGGGTGGACACTGAAGCTTTCTTT
TRBJ1-2	NA	NA	TRBV7-8	CASSLDIIGDGYTF	TGTGCCAGCAGCTTAGACATCATAGGCGATGGCTACACCTTC
TRBJ2-3	TRBD2	NA	TRBV11-2	CASSLPSGGHTQYF	TGTGCCAGCAGCTTACCTAGCGGGGGGCATACGCAGTATTTT
TRBJ2-7	TRBD2	once	TRBV3-1	CASSQGLALIYEQYF	TGTGCCAGCAGCCAGGGACTAGCGCTGATCTACGAGCAGTACTTC